A selection of T cell receptor beta chains follows, all from one sample in a study of cytomegalovirus exposure and HLA in healthy donors. Some clones are missing from TCRdb's copy, which holds only in-frame ones; the method was immunoSEQ multiplex PCR. The data hold some 160,000 clones, with roughly 65% observed a single time. The source material was PBMCs. The receptors come from a man in his fifties or sixties in good health and CMV-seronegative. The CDR3 runs from the conserved cysteine through the conserved F or W. Each record gives: V gene, D gene, clone size, J gene, CDR3 DNA, CDR3 protein. D genes are given only for firm matches. Expanded clones get a size class; other rows say once, few or many, or leave the size out.

TRBV9	-	-	TRBJ1-2	TGTGCCAGCAGCGAGGGGTACGATAACTATGGCTACACCTTC	CASSEGYDNYGYTF
TRBV19	TRBD1	-	TRBJ1-4	TGTGCCAGTACCCAACTGCAGGGGGGCGATGAAAAACTGTTTTTT	CASTQLQGGDEKLFF
TRBV30	TRBD1	-	TRBJ2-3	TGTGCCTGGAGCTACCTCCGAGAACAGGGGCCGGGAGATACGCAGTATTTT	CAWSYLREQGPGDTQYF
TRBV30	-	-	TRBJ1-1	TGTGCCTGGACTCAACAGCGAGGGACTGAAGCTTTCTTT	CAWTQQRGTEAFF
TRBV9	TRBD1	few	TRBJ2-1	TGTGCCAGCAGCGTAGAGACAGGGGACAATGAGCAGTTCTTC	CASSVETGDNEQFF
TRBV18	TRBD1	-	TRBJ2-5	TGTGCCAGCTCACCACGGACAGGGGAGGGAGAGACCCAGTACTTC	CASSPRTGEGETQYF
TRBV11-2	-	-	TRBJ1-1	TGTGCCAGCAGCTTAGAATACGGGAGCTCTGAAGCTTTCTTT	CASSLEYGSSEAFF
TRBV30	-	-	TRBJ1-4	TGTGCCTGGAGTGGCCCGACAGGTTATTTTGAAAAACTGTTTTTT	CAWSGPTGYFEKLFF
TRBV11-2	TRBD1	once	TRBJ1-1	TGTGCCAGCAGCCTCGCAGGGGGAAACACTGAAGCTTTCTTT	CASSLAGGNTEAFF
TRBV9	-	-	TRBJ2-1	TGTGCCAGCAGCGTAGAGGGACTCTACAATGAGCAGTTCTTC	CASSVEGLYNEQFF
TRBV10-3	-	-	TRBJ2-7	TGTGCCATCAGTAATAGTAAAGGTGAGGGAATCTACGAGCAGTACTTC	CAISNSKGEGIYEQYF
TRBV29-1	TRBD1	-	TRBJ2-7	TGCAGCGTTCCTGACAGGGGGCTTGGGCAGTACTTC	CSVPDRGLGQYF
TRBV6-1	TRBD2	-	TRBJ2-1	TGTGCCAGCGTGACTAGCGGCGCCTACAATGAGCAGTTCTTC	CASVTSGAYNEQFF
TRBV29-1	-	-	TRBJ1-1	TGCAGCGTTGAAGTAGGGGGAGCTGAAGCTTTCTTT	CSVEVGGAEAFF
TRBV7-2	TRBD2	-	TRBJ2-2	TGTGCCAGCAGCTTGGGACTAGTGAACACCGGGGAGCTGTTTTTT	CASSLGLVNTGELFF
TRBV5-6	TRBD2	once	TRBJ2-2	TGTGCCAGCAGCTTGCGTATACTAGCGGGAGCGGGCGGGGAGCTGTTTTTT	CASSLRILAGAGGELFF
TRBV10-3	TRBD1	once	TRBJ1-4	TGTGCCATTAGTGAGGGGACAGGACTCTCTAATGAAAAACTGTTTTTT	CAISEGTGLSNEKLFF
TRBV27	TRBD1	-	TRBJ1-2	TGTGCCAGCAGTTTATTCTCCGGGACAGGGGACTATGGCTACACCTTC	CASSLFSGTGDYGYTF
TRBV19	TRBD2	-	TRBJ2-1	TGTGCCAGTAGTAGAGACCGACAGTCCCGGACTAGCGGCCACAATGAGCAGTTCTTC	CASSRDRQSRTSGHNEQFF
TRBV9	TRBD2	once	TRBJ2-3	TGTGCCAGCAAACTAGGACTAGCGGGCACAGATACGCAGTATTTT	CASKLGLAGTDTQYF
TRBV6-5	TRBD1	-	TRBJ1-6	TGTGCCAGCAGTTGGGACAGGGAGGGTAATTCACCCCTCCACTTT	CASSWDREGNSPLHF
TRBV19	-	-	TRBJ2-2	TGTGCCAGTAGTATACTCGAGGCCACCGGGGAGCTGTTTTTT	CASSILEATGELFF
TRBV19	TRBD1	-	TRBJ1-5	TGTGCCAGTAGTAGGGACAGGGAGAATCAGCCCCAGCATTTT	CASSRDRENQPQHF
TRBV18	-	-	TRBJ2-2	TGTGCCAGCTCTTATCTGGGAGAGGGCACCGGGGAGCTGTTTTTT	CASSYLGEGTGELFF
TRBV5-5	-	-	TRBJ1-4	TGTGCCAGCAGCTTGGGACCGCAGGGTTTCGGTGAAAAACTGTTTTTT	CASSLGPQGFGEKLFF
TRBV9	TRBD1	-	TRBJ1-1	TGTGCCAGCAGCCCCCCGACAGGGGAGAACACTGAAGCTTTCTTT	CASSPPTGENTEAFF
TRBV27	-	few	TRBJ1-2	TGTGCCAGCAGTCGCCGGGAGACTATTTATGGCTACACCTTC	CASSRRETIYGYTF
TRBV5-1	-	-	TRBJ1-1	TGCGCCAGCAGCTTGGTCGGGTCGGGGGACACTGAAGCTTTCTTT	CASSLVGSGDTEAFF
TRBV5-4	TRBD2	few	TRBJ2-1	TGTGCCAGCCAAACCGGGACTAGCGGGTCGAATGAGCAGTTCTTC	CASQTGTSGSNEQFF
TRBV5-1	TRBD1	-	TRBJ1-5	TGCGCCAGCAGCTTGGGGGACAGGGGAGCGCCCCAGCATTTT	CASSLGDRGAPQHF
TRBV4-1	TRBD2	few	TRBJ2-1	TGCGCCAGCAGCCAAGTGTACGGGGCTAGCGGTTACAATGAGCAGTTCTTC	CASSQVYGASGYNEQFF
TRBV9	-	-	TRBJ1-1	TGTGCCAGCAGCGCCAGTATACAAGATGAAGCTTTCTTT	CASSASIQDEAFF
TRBV18	-	-	TRBJ2-5	TGTGCCAGCTCACCAGCTACGCAAGAGACCCAGTACTTC	CASSPATQETQYF
TRBV5-1	-	-	TRBJ2-5	TGCGCCAGCAGCTTGGGGGCCCAGGTGGACCAAGAGACCCAGTACTTC	CASSLGAQVDQETQYF
TRBV5-4	TRBD1	-	TRBJ2-7	TGTGCCAGCAGCCCGGGACAGGGAATATCCTACGAGCAGTACTTC	CASSPGQGISYEQYF
TRBV27	-	-	TRBJ1-2	TGTGCCAGCAGATCAGACACCCCCTATGGCTACACCTTC	CASRSDTPYGYTF
TRBV5-1	TRBD1	-	TRBJ2-7	TGCGCCAGCAGCCCCAGACAGGGCCCCTACGAGCAGTACTTC	CASSPRQGPYEQYF
TRBV30	-	-	TRBJ1-1	TGTGCCTGGAGGGCTGCGGGGTTGGGTGAAGCTTTCTTT	CAWRAAGLGEAFF
TRBV5-1	TRBD1	-	TRBJ1-1	TGCGCCAGCAGCGTCACAGGGGCTATGAACACTGAAGCTTTCTTT	CASSVTGAMNTEAFF
TRBV9	TRBD2	-	TRBJ2-2	TGTGCCAGCAGCGTGGGAGAACTAGCGGAAAACACCGGGGAGCTGTTTTTT	CASSVGELAENTGELFF
TRBV4-1	-	-	TRBJ2-2	TGCGCCAGCAGCAGACCAGGGGACGACACCGGGGAGCTGTTTTTT	CASSRPGDDTGELFF